Only one count was recorded for the clone carrying this T cell receptor (beta chain). The CDR3 spans 12 residues. The V gene lost 3 bases and the J gene lost 1 base, with 5 bases spanning the gap. Germline V CDR1 and CDR2: SQVTM, ANQGSEA. Some clones are missing from TCRdb's copy, which holds only in-frame ones; the method was immunoSEQ multiplex PCR. The sample carries approximately 67,000 clones, around 82% recorded once. This record comes from a study of T cell responses to AZD1222 COVID-19 vaccine. This chain links TRBV29-1 with TRBJ2-3; no definite D call. Sequencing used peripheral blood, obtained 28 days after the second AZD1222 dose. The receptor's source is an adult who received the AZD1222 COVID-19 vaccine. CDR3 sequence: CSVDGGTDTQYF. In DNA, the CDR3 is TGCAGCGTTGATGGCGGCACAGATACGCAGTATTTT.